This TCR beta chain appears in the sequencing data of a study of blood T cell repertoires in COVID-19. Turning to the study itself: Sites across the United States, Italy and Spain contributed samples from acute and convalescent COVID-19. The cDNA or gDNA used as material had been derived from T cells, B-cell-depleted T cells, or PBMCs.

The sample holds one count of this clone. This CDR3 has 13 residues. With 8 bases removed from V and 4 bases from J, the gap between germline ends came to 16 bases. Germline values: CDR1 SGHTS, CDR2 YDEGEE. As handled by the study authors: By means of reference gene primer amplification, nucleated cell counts were estimated. The method was immunoSEQ multiplex PCR; TCRdb's version includes in-frame clones alone and lacks a portion of them. The V and J calls and clone size come from that table; D and trimming were worked out from the DNA. The table lists 100,000 to 150,000 clones, roughly 86% of them singletons.

The rearrangement links TRBV5-8 to TRBJ2-7; TRBD1 might be the D (7 bases). The TCR was taken from a human donor in a cohort sampled during active COVID-19. Material for sequencing was peripheral blood. The CDR3 DNA follows: TGTGCCAGTTGTTACAGGGGAGGATACGAGCAGTACTTC. Translating gives CASCYRGGYEQYF.